This TCR beta chain was found in a study of response to subunit inactivated influenza vaccine. Whole-study results and caveats: Researchers suggested that each seasonal influenza vaccination recruits few new T cells.

The J segment lost 6 bases and the V segment lost 8 bases, leaving 7 bases of the junction unmatched. CDR1 and CDR2 (germline): SGHAT, FQNNGV. The length of the CDR3 is 14 residues. TCRdb itself ran the RT-PCR reads through MiXCR, one entry per CDR3 protein. The sample carries 450,000 to 500,000 distinct CDR3 sequences, around 9.9% recorded once. Of note for this clonotype: The target antigen is unknown.

The clonotype was recovered from a man aged 50 to 60 who received an inactivated influenza vaccine. Material: PBMCs from blood, obtained 45 days after vaccination. This sequence joins TRBV11-2 and TRBJ2-2, with 9 nucleotides matching TRBD1. The CDR3 sequence: CASDRDRVAGELFF. CDR3 sequence (DNA): TGTGCCAGCGACCGGGACAGGGTTGCCGGGGAGCTGTTTTTT.